Listed below are T cell receptor beta chains from one sample, sequenced in a study of identical twins. TCRdb passed the 5' RACE reads through MiXCR, listing each CDR3 protein once. The sample includes approximately 260,000 distinct CDR3 sequences, around an eighth seen only once; the top ten take around 8.3%. The specimen sequenced was memory (CD45RO+) T cells sorted from blood. These receptors all come from a woman in her late teens or twenties in good health. Each CDR3 is given with its conserved first and last residue. The D gene is left open where the match is weak. Clone size is given for some rows only: seen once, a few or many times, or a class if the clone is expanded.

d_gene,abundance,j_gene,v_gene,CDR3aa,CDR3nt
TRBD1,few,TRBJ2-4,TRBV20-1,CSAIGTQGRQNIQYF,TGCAGTGCTATCGGAACACAGGGGCGACAAAACATTCAGTACTTC
TRBD2,-,TRBJ2-1,TRBV20-1,CSARASGNRNEQFF,TGCAGTGCTAGAGCTAGCGGGAATAGGAATGAGCAGTTCTTC
-,few,TRBJ2-7,TRBV29-1,CSVPSPDGSYEQYF,TGCAGCGTACCGAGCCCGGACGGCTCCTACGAGCAGTACTTC
TRBD1,-,TRBJ2-2,TRBV11-2,CASRHTGATGELFF,TGTGCCAGCAGACATACAGGGGCAACCGGGGAGCTGTTTTTT
TRBD2,-,TRBJ2-5,TRBV7-9,CASSFGGGALFETQYF,TGTGCCAGCAGCTTTGGCGGGGGGGCCCTTTTCGAGACCCAGTACTTC
-,once,TRBJ2-7,TRBV7-8,CASSLGLSYVQYF,TGTGCCAGCAGCTTAGGTTTGTCCTACGTGCAGTACTTC
-,few,TRBJ2-1,TRBV7-9,CASSLGTRGDEQFF,TGTGCCAGCAGCTTAGGGACCCGGGGTGATGAGCAGTTCTTC
-,many,TRBJ1-3,TRBV28,CASSPSTGRNTIYF,TGTGCCAGCAGCCCCTCGACAGGACGAAACACCATATATTTT
-,-,TRBJ1-1,TRBV29-1,CSVINTEAFF,TGCAGCGTTATCAACACTGAAGCTTTCTTT
-,-,TRBJ1-1,TRBV9,CASSPNVGNTEAFF,TGTGCCAGCAGCCCCAACGTGGGGAACACTGAAGCTTTCTTT
TRBD2,few,TRBJ2-5,TRBV7-9,CASSWSGGETQYF,TGTGCCAGCAGCTGGAGCGGGGGTGAGACCCAGTACTTC
TRBD2,-,TRBJ2-3,TRBV10-3,CAIRGLAGGPTDTQYF,TGTGCCATCAGAGGACTAGCGGGAGGGCCCACAGATACGCAGTATTTT
-,-,TRBJ2-5,TRBV5-5,CASSLGQRPTTQYF,TGTGCCAGCAGCTTGGGACAGCGCCCAACGACCCAGTACTTC
-,-,TRBJ2-5,TRBV2,CASSEAPLSWAQETQYF,TGTGCCAGCAGTGAAGCGCCCCTCTCCTGGGCCCAAGAGACCCAGTACTTC
TRBD1,-,TRBJ2-6,TRBV12-3/TRBV12-4,CASIRTGSGANVLTF,TGTGCCAGCATCAGGACAGGGTCTGGGGCCAACGTCCTGACTTTC
TRBD2,few,TRBJ2-5,TRBV7-2,CASSLSAGGGQETQYF,TGTGCCAGCAGCTTATCAGCGGGAGGAGGACAAGAGACCCAGTACTTC
-,-,TRBJ1-1,TRBV29-1,CSVEEGRPPRGEAFF,TGCAGCGTTGAAGAGGGACGGCCTCCAAGGGGTGAAGCTTTCTTT
-,once,TRBJ1-4,TRBV7-9,CASSPAVVPANEKLFF,TGTGCCAGCAGCCCCGCAGTCGTGCCGGCTAATGAAAAACTGTTTTTT
-,many,TRBJ2-7,TRBV20-1,CSARPSRTLSYEQYF,TGCAGTGCTAGGCCTTCCAGAACACTCTCCTACGAGCAGTACTTC
TRBD2,-,TRBJ2-2,TRBV7-9,CASSYSRGENTGELFF,TGTGCCAGCAGCTACTCCCGGGGGGAGAACACCGGGGAGCTGTTTTTT
TRBD2,few,TRBJ2-3,TRBV27,CASSLQREGDTQYF,TGTGCCAGCAGTTTACAGCGGGAGGGGGATACGCAGTATTTT
-,-,TRBJ2-3,TRBV20-1,CSARVLTDTQYF,TGCAGTGCTAGAGTACTGACGGATACGCAGTATTTT
-,-,TRBJ2-7,TRBV11-2,CASSYRFSRAAQPYEQYF,TGTGCCAGCAGCTACAGATTTTCAAGGGCGGCCCAGCCCTACGAGCAGTACTTC
-,many,TRBJ1-1,TRBV12-3/TRBV12-4,CASLGPYTEAFF,TGTGCCAGCCTTGGACCGTACACTGAAGCTTTCTTT
-,many,TRBJ2-3,TRBV27,CATLSPAEDTQYF,TGTGCCACCCTTAGCCCGGCGGAAGATACGCAGTATTTT
TRBD2,-,TRBJ2-1,TRBV7-9,CASSVGAGGVSYNEQFF,TGTGCCAGCAGCGTAGGAGCGGGAGGGGTATCCTACAATGAGCAGTTCTTC
TRBD2,-,TRBJ2-1,TRBV4-3,CASSQEGPGAGYNEQFF,TGCGCCAGCAGCCAAGAAGGTCCGGGAGCGGGGTACAATGAGCAGTTCTTC
TRBD2,-,TRBJ2-2,TRBV19,CASRRDYSTGELFF,TGTGCCAGTAGACGGGACTATTCCACCGGGGAGCTGTTTTTT
-,many,TRBJ2-1,TRBV20-1,CSANADYPYNEQFF,TGCAGTGCTAACGCGGACTACCCCTACAATGAGCAGTTCTTC
-,many,TRBJ2-5,TRBV3-1,CASSQAGEETQYF,TGTGCCAGCAGCCAAGCGGGGGAAGAGACCCAGTACTTC
TRBD1,-,TRBJ1-2,TRBV18,CASSPDRGMYGYTF,TGTGCCAGCTCACCAGACAGGGGAATGTATGGCTACACCTTC
-,few,TRBJ2-2,TRBV30,CAWAPGTDTGELFF,TGTGCCTGGGCACCCGGGACGGACACCGGGGAGCTGTTTTTT